The entry below describes one TCR beta chain. The V gene's germline CDR1 is MDHEN and CDR2 SYDVKM. The CDR3 has 16 amino acids. The V gene lost 6 bases and the J gene lost 0 bases, with 17 bases spanning the gap. This sample is drawn from a study of cytomegalovirus exposure and HLA in healthy donors. Whereas donors were nominally healthy upon sampling, unrecorded immune exposures were probable. Primers included in the PCR were 60 Vbeta and 13 Jbeta primers. Clones were sequenced by immunoSEQ multiplex PCR, and TCRdb holds only the in-frame ones, with some missing. Its listing shows 150,000 or so clones.

The chain couples TRBV28 to TRBJ1-1, with D possibly TRBD1 on 6 matching bases. Sequenced material: PBMCs. The TCR comes from a woman aged 40 to 55 in good health and CMV-seropositive. The CDR3 nucleotides read TGTGCCAGCAGCCGGATGCGGGGGCGAGTGAACACTGAAGCTTTCTTT. Encoded protein: CASSRMRGRVNTEAFF.